The 5 T cell receptor beta chains given below trace back to one sample, sequenced in a study of blood T cell repertoires in COVID-19. The protocol was immunoSEQ multiplex PCR, while the TCRdb copy is restricted to in-frame clones and leaves out a portion. The repertoire includes 100,000 to 150,000 clones, around nine tenths of them detected once, and about 4.5% sits in the top ten. What was sequenced was peripheral blood. Receptor source: a man in his 60s with COVID-19, enrolled during active disease.

The chain combines TRBV6-5 with TRBJ1-1; unclear D gene. The CDR3 is 15 amino acids. Trimming took off 4 bases at V and 0 bases at J, with 12 bases between the two ends. Per germline, CDR1 MNHEY and CDR2 SVGAGI. The CDR3 DNA reads as TGTGCCAGCAGTTCTCGACGGGAAATGAACACTGAAGCTTTCTTT. Amino acid sequence: CASSSRREMNTEAFF.

This chain joins TRBV7-2 and TRBJ2-4; D might be TRBD2 (5 bases). V was pared by 0 bases and J by 4 bases, with 16 bases between. The CDR3 runs 17 residues. Germline CDR1 and CDR2: SGHTA and FQGNSA. The CDR3 DNA reads TGTGCCAGCAGCTTAGCTTGGGGAGAGGCGGAGAAAAACATTCAGTACTTC. This sequence encodes CASSLAWGEAEKNIQYF.

The chain uses TRBV6-6 and TRBJ2-3, with 7 bases aligning to TRBD2. The CDR3 extends over 15 amino acids. Germline V CDR1 and CDR2: MNHNY, SVGAGI (reference sequence). Trimming removed 5 bases from V and 0 bases from J; junction bases left unmatched: 5. This CDR3 reads CASSNLGRSTDTQYF. DNA of the CDR3: TGTGCCAGCAGTAATCTCGGGAGGAGCACAGATACGCAGTATTTT.

The rearrangement uses TRBV3-1 (or the pseudogene TRBV3-2) and TRBJ1-5, with D possibly being TRBD1 (6 bases). The CDR3 is made up of 14 amino acids. The germline V gene has CDR1 LGHDT and CDR2 YNNKEL (reference sequence). V lost 2 bases to trimming and J lost 7 bases, with 12 bases between them. CDR3 nucleotide sequence: TGTGCCAGCAGCCAAAATGGGGGCAGGCAGCCCCAGCATTTT. It translates to CASSQNGGRQPQHF.

J is TRBJ1-6 and V is TRBV2, with 11 nucleotides matching TRBD1. V was clipped by 6 bases and J by 8 bases; unmatched bases: 6. This CDR3 has 15 residues. Germline lookup yields CDR1 SNHLY and CDR2 FYNNEI. DNA of the CDR3: TGTGCCAGCAGGGACAGGGGGCTTATATATTCACCCCTCCACTTT. Translated: CASRDRGLIYSPLHF.